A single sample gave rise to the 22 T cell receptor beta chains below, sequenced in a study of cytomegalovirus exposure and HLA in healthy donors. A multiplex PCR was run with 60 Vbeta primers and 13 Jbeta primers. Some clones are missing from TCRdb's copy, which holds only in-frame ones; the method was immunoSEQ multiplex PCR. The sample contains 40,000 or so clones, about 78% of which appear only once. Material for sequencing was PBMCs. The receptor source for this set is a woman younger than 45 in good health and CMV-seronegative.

CDR3 amino acids: CASSLRQGAYNEQFF. DNA for the CDR3: TGTGCCAGCAGCCTCCGACAGGGGGCCTACAATGAGCAGTTCTTC. The chain is built from TRBV7-9 and TRBJ2-1; the match to TRBD1 covers 9 bases. The CDR3 covers 15 residues. Germline lookup yields CDR1 SEHNR and CDR2 FQNEAQ (reference sequence). The V and J ends lost 5 bases and 2 bases, in that order; junction bases with no gene match: 4.

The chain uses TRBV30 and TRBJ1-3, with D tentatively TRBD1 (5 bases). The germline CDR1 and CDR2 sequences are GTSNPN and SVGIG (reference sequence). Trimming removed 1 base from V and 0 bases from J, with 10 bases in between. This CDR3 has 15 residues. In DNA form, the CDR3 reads TGTGCCTGGAGTGGTGACAGTGTCTCTGGAAACACCATATATTTT. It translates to CAWSGDSVSGNTIYF.

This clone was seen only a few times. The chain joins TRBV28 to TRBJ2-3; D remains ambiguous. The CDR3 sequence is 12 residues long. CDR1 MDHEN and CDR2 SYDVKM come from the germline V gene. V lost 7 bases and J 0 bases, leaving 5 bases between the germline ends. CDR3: CASTTSTDTQYF. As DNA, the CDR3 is TGTGCCAGCACTACGAGCACAGATACGCAGTATTTT.

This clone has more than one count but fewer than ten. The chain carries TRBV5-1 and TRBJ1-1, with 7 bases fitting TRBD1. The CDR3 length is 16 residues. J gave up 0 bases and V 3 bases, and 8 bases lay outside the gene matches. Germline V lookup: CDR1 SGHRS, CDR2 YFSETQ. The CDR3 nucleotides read TGCGCCAGCAGCTCCCGAACAGGGGTTGTGAACACTGAAGCTTTCTTT. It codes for CASSSRTGVVNTEAFF. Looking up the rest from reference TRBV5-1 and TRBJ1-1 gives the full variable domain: KAGVTQTPRYLIKTRGQQVTLSCSPISGHRSVSWYQQTPGQGLQFLFEYFSETQRNKGNFPGRFSGRQFSNSRSEMNVSTLELGDSALYLCASSSRTGVVNTEAFFGQGTRLTVV.

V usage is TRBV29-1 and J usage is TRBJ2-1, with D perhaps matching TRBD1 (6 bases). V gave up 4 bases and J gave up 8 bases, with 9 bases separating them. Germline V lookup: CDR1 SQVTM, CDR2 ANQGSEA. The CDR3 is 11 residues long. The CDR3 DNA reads TGCAGCGTTGGTAGGGGGTATGAGCAGTTCTTC. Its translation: CSVGRGYEQFF.

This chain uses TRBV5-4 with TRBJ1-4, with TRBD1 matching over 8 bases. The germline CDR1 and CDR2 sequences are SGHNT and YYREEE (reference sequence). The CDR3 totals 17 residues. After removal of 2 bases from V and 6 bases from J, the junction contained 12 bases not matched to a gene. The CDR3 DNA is TGTGCCAGCAGCTTAACGGGACAGGTCGACCCAGATGAAAAACTGTTTTTT. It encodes CASSLTGQVDPDEKLFF.

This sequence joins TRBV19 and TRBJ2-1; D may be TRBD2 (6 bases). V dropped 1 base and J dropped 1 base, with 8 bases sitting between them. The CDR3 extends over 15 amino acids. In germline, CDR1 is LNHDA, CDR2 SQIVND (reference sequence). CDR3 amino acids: CASSIAGASYNEQFF. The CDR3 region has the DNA TGTGCCAGTAGTATAGCGGGAGCGTCCTACAATGAGCAGTTCTTC.

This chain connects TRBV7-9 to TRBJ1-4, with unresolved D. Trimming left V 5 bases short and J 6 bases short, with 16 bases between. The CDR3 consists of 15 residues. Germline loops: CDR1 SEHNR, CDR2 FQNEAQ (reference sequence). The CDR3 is CASSRLEAGDEKLFF. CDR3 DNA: TGTGCCAGCAGCCGTCTTGAGGCCGGAGATGAAAAACTGTTTTTT.

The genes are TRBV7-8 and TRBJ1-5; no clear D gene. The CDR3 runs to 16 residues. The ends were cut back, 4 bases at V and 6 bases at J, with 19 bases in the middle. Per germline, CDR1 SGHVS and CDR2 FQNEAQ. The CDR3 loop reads CASSSKGTNEGQPQHF. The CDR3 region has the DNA TGTGCCAGCAGCTCGAAGGGTACAAACGAGGGTCAGCCCCAGCATTTT.

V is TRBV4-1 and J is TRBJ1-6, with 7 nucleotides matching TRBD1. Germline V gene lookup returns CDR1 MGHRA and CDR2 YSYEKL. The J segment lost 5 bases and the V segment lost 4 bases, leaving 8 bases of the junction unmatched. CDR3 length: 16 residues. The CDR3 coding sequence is TGCGCCAGCAGCCCGGGGTGGACAGGCAATAATTCACCCCTCCACTTT. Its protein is CASSPGWTGNNSPLHF.

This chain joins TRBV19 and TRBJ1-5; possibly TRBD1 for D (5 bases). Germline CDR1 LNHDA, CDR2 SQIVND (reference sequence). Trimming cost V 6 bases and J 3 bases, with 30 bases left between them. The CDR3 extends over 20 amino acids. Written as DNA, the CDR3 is TGTGCCAGTAGCCTCCCAGTGGGCCGATGGATCAGGGTGAACAATCAGCCCCAGCATTTT. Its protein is CASSLPVGRWIRVNNQPQHF.

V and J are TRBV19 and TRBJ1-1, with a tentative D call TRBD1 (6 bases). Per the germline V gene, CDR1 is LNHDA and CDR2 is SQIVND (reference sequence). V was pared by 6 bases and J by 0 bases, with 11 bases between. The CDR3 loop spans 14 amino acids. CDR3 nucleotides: TGTGCCAGTAGCAGGGGCAGGATGAACACTGAAGCTTTCTTT. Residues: CASSRGRMNTEAFF.

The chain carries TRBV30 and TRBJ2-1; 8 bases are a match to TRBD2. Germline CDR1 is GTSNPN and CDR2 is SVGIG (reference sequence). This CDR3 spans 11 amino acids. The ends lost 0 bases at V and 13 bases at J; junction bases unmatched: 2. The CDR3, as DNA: TGTGCCTGGAGTGTACGGGAGGGTCAGTTCTTC. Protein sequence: CAWSVREGQFF.

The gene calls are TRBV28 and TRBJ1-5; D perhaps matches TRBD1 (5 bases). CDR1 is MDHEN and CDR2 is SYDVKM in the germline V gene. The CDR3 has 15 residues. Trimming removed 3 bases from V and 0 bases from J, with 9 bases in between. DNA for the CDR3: TGTGCCAGCAGTTTCACAGGCCATAGCAATCAGCCCCAGCATTTT. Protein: CASSFTGHSNQPQHF.

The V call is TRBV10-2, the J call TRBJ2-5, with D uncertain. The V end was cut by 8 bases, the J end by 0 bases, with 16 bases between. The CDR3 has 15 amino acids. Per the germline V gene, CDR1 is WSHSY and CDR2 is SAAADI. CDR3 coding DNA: TGCGCCAGCTCCGAGCGAGCAGCGAACCAAGAGACCCAGTACTTC. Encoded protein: CASSERAANQETQYF.

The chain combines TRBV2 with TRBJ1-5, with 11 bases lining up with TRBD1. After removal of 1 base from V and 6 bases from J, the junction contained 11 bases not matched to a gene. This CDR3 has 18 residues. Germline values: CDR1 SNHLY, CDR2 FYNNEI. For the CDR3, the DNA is TGTGCCAGCAGTGAAGTGGGGACAGGGGGATTTTATCCTCAGCCCCAGCATTTT. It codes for CASSEVGTGGFYPQPQHF.

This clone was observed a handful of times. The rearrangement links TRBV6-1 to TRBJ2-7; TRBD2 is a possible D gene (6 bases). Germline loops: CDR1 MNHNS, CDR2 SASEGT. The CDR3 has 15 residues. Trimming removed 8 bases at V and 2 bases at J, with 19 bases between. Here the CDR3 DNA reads TGTGCCAGCGGGGGTCCCGGGGGTCTCACCTACGAGCAGTACTTC. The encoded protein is CASGGPGGLTYEQYF.

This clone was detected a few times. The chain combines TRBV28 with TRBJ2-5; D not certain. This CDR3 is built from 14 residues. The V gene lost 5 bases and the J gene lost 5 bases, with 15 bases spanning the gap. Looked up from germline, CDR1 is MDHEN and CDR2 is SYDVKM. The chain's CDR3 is CASSQWPRQETQYF. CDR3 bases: TGTGCCAGCAGTCAATGGCCCAGGCAGGAGACCCAGTACTTC.

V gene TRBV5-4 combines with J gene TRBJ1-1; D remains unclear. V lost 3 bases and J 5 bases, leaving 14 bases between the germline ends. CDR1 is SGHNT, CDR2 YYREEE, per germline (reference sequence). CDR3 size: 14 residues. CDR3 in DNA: TGTGCCAGCAGCTCCGGTACGGCGAGGACTGAAGCTTTCTTT. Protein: CASSSGTARTEAFF.

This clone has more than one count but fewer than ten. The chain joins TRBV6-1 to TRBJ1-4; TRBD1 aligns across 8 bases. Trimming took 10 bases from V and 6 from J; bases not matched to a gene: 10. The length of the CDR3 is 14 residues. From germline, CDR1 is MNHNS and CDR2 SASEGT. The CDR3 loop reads CATSRDRWDEKLFF. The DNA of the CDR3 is TGTGCCACCTCCCGGGACAGGTGGGATGAAAAACTGTTTTTT.

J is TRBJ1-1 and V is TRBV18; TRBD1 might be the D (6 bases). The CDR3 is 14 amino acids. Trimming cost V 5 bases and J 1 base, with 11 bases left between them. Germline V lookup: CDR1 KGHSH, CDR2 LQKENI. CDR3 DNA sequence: TGTGCCAGCTCATCAGAGACAGGGAACACTGAAGCTTTCTTT. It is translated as CASSSETGNTEAFF.

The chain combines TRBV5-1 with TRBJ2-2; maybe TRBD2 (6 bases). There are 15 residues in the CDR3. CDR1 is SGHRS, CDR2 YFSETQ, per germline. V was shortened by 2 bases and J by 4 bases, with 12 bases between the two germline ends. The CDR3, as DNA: TGCGCCAGCAGCTTCTCTAGCGATGGCACCGGGGAGCTGTTTTTT. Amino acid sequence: CASSFSSDGTGELFF.